This TCR beta chain was profiled in a study of regulatory T cells in long-lasting Graves disease. A remark on this clonotype: The antigen remains unidentified. This likely reflects a read error, since a far larger clone is one base away.

Combining iRepertoire HTBI primers with Arm-PCR of CDR3 regions, the authors built TCR beta libraries. One entry per CDR3 protein, called by TCRdb with MiXCR from the multiplex PCR reads. This table holds about 200,000 distinct CDR3 sequences, approximately 20% found once. Study-level points and caveats: Persistent patients had more shared public clonotypes (under 3,000) than new patients (approximately 920).

The germline V gene has CDR1 SQVTM and CDR2 ANQGSEA. The CDR3 runs to 13 residues. Time point: newly diagnosed GD, antithyroid drugs for less than 3 months. After RNA was extracted from PBMCs, the TCR library was made from it. Patients came from an endocrinology department in Xi'an, China. The TCR was taken from a female donor with Graves disease. The sample was peripheral blood mononuclear cells (PBMCs), taken at new diagnosis, from a patient treated with antithyroid drugs. This chain uses TRBV29-1 with TRBJ2-5; D remains unclear. TRBJ2-3 matches the DNA end more closely, so the J call is doubtful. CDR3 nucleotides: TGCAGCGTTTTACCCCTACTACGTAATACGCAGTATTTT. Translated, it gives CSVLPLLRNTQYF.